These 8 T cell receptor beta chains were all obtained from the same sample, sequenced in a study of blood T cell repertoires in COVID-19. The data were produced by immunoSEQ multiplex PCR, yet TCRdb's version contains in-frame clones alone and is incomplete. Of almost 250,000 clones listed, 85% to 90% are singletons. Material for sequencing was PBMCs or T cells enriched from blood (not recorded which). These receptors all come from a woman aged 25 to 39 who had recovered from COVID-19.

The rearrangement joins TRBV19 to TRBJ2-5; 12 nucleotides match TRBD1. The CDR3 extends over 16 amino acids. V trimming: 7 bases; J trimming: 4 bases; junction bases outside the gene matches: 10. Per germline, CDR1 LNHDA and CDR2 SQIVND (reference sequence). The CDR3 DNA reads as TGTGCCAGTACCCCTTACGGGACAGGGGGCATAGAGACCCAGTACTTC. Protein sequence: CASTPYGTGGIETQYF.

V and J are TRBV28 and TRBJ2-3, with TRBD2 matching over 13 bases. V trimming: 5 bases; J trimming: 3 bases; junction bases outside the gene matches: 11. The CDR3 has 18 residues. Germline loops: CDR1 MDHEN, CDR2 SYDVKM. CDR3: CASSPRGTSGARTDTQYF. CDR3 sequence (DNA): TGTGCCAGCAGTCCAAGAGGGACTAGCGGGGCGAGGACAGATACGCAGTATTTT.

The chain links TRBV5-1 to TRBJ2-7; 10 bases line up with TRBD1. Germline CDR1 is SGHRS and CDR2 is YFSETQ. V shed 6 bases, J shed 7 bases, and the junction held 10 bases outside the gene matches. CDR3 size: 14 residues. The CDR3 loop reads CASTRDRGTQEQYF. CDR3 sequence (DNA): TGCGCCAGCACCCGGGACAGGGGTACGCAGGAGCAGTACTTC.

The J gene is TRBJ1-1, the V gene TRBV6-5; 7 bases align to TRBD1. Germline CDR1 is MNHEY and CDR2 is SVGAGI. The trim removed 6 bases at V and 5 bases at J, leaving 6 bases unmatched. The CDR3 is 13 amino acids. Here the CDR3 reads CASSKTGWTEAFF. CDR3 nucleotides: TGTGCCAGCAGCAAGACAGGGTGGACTGAAGCTTTCTTT.

This clone was counted between two and nine times. The V call is TRBV27, the J call TRBJ2-1; 9 bases agree with TRBD1. The CDR3 extends over 15 amino acids. The germline gives CDR1 MNHEY, CDR2 SMNVEV (reference sequence). V dropped 5 bases and J dropped 8; count of bases not matched to a gene: 10. In nucleotides, the CDR3 is TGTGCCAGCAGTCCCCGACAGGGGGTGAGGGATGAGCAGTTCTTC. Protein sequence: CASSPRQGVRDEQFF.

This chain links TRBV19 with TRBJ2-1, with a weak D call TRBD1 (6 bases). The CDR3 runs 17 residues. Per the germline V gene, CDR1 is LNHDA and CDR2 is SQIVND (reference sequence). Trimming shortened V by 0 bases and J by 5 bases, and 17 bases separated the two germline ends. CDR3 in amino acids: CASSIDLPGQMDNEQFF. The CDR3 region has the DNA TGTGCCAGTAGTATAGATCTACCCGGACAGATGGACAATGAGCAGTTCTTC.

The V gene is TRBV28, the J gene TRBJ1-6, with D uncertain. The length of the CDR3 is 12 residues. The ends were cut back, 7 bases at V and 12 bases at J, with 13 bases in the middle. Per germline, CDR1 MDHEN and CDR2 SYDVKM. The CDR3 nucleotides are TGTGCCAGCAACTCCCCGAGCCTACCCCTCCACTTT. Protein sequence: CASNSPSLPLHF.

The chain carries TRBV11-2 and TRBJ1-6; perhaps TRBD1 as D (6 bases). CDR1 SGHAT and CDR2 FQNNGV come from the germline V gene. Trimming shortened V by 2 bases and J by 9 bases, and 11 bases separated the two germline ends. The CDR3 contains 14 residues. In DNA, the CDR3 is TGTGCCAGCAGCTTAATAGTGGGGGCTTCACCCCTCCACTTT. Translating it yields CASSLIVGASPLHF.